The source of this T cell receptor beta chain is a study of beta chain features in type 1 diabetes. The study's findings and limits: Cells with high TCR expression could be over-represented by cDNA sequencing. TCRB CDR3s were moderately but significantly shorter in Type 1 diabetes patients in all four CD4+ subsets.

Staining for CD45RO/CCR7/CD25/CD127/CD95/CD27 allowed sorting of CD4+ naive, central memory, regulatory and stem cell-like memory cells. CDR1 and CDR2 (germline): SGHDT, YYEEEE. V shed 3 bases and J shed 5 bases, with 11 bases lying between them. The CDR3 runs to 13 residues. All of the isolated RNA was reverse transcribed, so expressed TCRB transcripts were sequenced. Assay: immunoSEQ multiplex PCR; the TCRdb copy retains only in-frame clones and omits some. The sample lists a few hundred thousand clones, around 10% occurring once. This clone has only a few counts. The target antigen is unknown. This chain connects TRBV5-6 to TRBJ1-2; D not certain. The receptor was derived from a man between 25 and 39 years old with type 1 diabetes. What was sequenced was central memory CD4+ T cells from blood. CDR3 sequence: CASSSGIQYGYTF. DNA of the CDR3: TGTGCCAGCAGCTCGGGAATACAATATGGCTACACCTTC.